This TCR beta chain was profiled in a study of blood T cells in healthy people across ages. This clonotype was seen only once. This CDR3 contains 15 residues. The germline gives CDR1 MNHEY, CDR2 SVGAGI. V dropped 7 bases and J dropped 0 bases, with 12 bases sitting between them. Together with a sample-barcoded 5' primer, a J-beta primer mix was included in a second PCR lasting 7 to 11 cycles. A single record per CDR3 protein comes from TCRdb applying MiXCR to the 5' RACE reads. The table records about 1.4 million distinct CDR3 sequences, roughly 60% of them present only once. The TCR comes from a man aged 18 to 29 in good health. The chain uses TRBV6-5 and TRBJ2-2, with D uncertain. Sample: blood. This chain's CDR3 is CASTLRSANTGELFF. In DNA, the CDR3 is TGTGCCAGCACCCTCCGATCCGCGAACACCGGGGAGCTGTTTTTT.